A single sample is the source of the 29 T cell receptor beta chains below, sequenced in a study of T cells after yellow fever vaccination. TCRdb reanalysed the 5' RACE reads using MiXCR and keeps one entry per CDR3 protein. The repertoire holds 250,000 to 350,000 distinct CDR3 sequences, with approximately 4.3% as singletons. The sample consisted of PBMCs, taken 15 days after the yellow fever booster vaccination. All receptors come from a man younger than 30 who received the YFV17D yellow fever vaccine.

This clonotype was counted ten times or more. This chain joins TRBV12-3 or TRBV12-4 and TRBJ2-3; 8 bases fit TRBD1. The CDR3 is 14 residues long. The trim removed 6 bases at V and 4 bases at J, leaving 6 bases unmatched. DNA of the CDR3: TGTGCCAGCAGGAGCAGGGGGCGTCCAGATACGCAGTATTTT. This translates into CASRSRGRPDTQYF.

This chain links TRBV11-2 with TRBJ1-3, with D possibly being TRBD1 (5 bases). Germline CDR1 reads SGHAT; CDR2 reads FQNNGV. There are 19 residues in the CDR3. V was pared by 6 bases and J by 0 bases, with 24 bases between. The CDR3 protein is CASRPHCREMVISGNTIYF. CDR3 DNA sequence: TGTGCCAGCAGGCCCCATTGCAGGGAAATGGTAATCTCTGGAAACACCATATATTTT.

J is TRBJ1-6 and V is TRBV6-5; 10 bases are shared with TRBD1. From germline, CDR1 is MNHEY and CDR2 SVGAGI. This CDR3 comprises 15 residues. V lost 6 bases and J lost 13; bases outside the gene matches: 12. The CDR3 reads CASRTRQGAGLPLHF. The CDR3 DNA follows: TGTGCCAGCAGGACCCGACAGGGGGCTGGTTTGCCCCTCCACTTT.

The chain is built from TRBV3-1 and TRBJ1-4; 7 bases map to TRBD1. CDR1 is LGHDT and CDR2 is YNNKEL in the germline V gene (reference sequence). Trimming at V came to 1 base and at J to 0 bases, leaving 2 bases not matched to a gene. The CDR3 extends over 16 amino acids. The CDR3 loop reads CASSQGDRATNEKLFF. The CDR3 DNA follows: TGTGCCAGCAGCCAAGGGGACAGAGCAACTAATGAAAAACTGTTTTTT.

There are many counts of this clonotype. This chain links TRBV6-2 or TRBV6-3 with TRBJ2-2, with D hard to call. Trimming took off 7 bases at V and 8 bases at J, with 23 bases between the two ends. The CDR3 is 16 amino acids. Germline CDR1 MNHEY, CDR2 SVGEGT. Written as DNA, the CDR3 is TGTGCCAGCAAAAGTTATAGGACCTTCCTACCGGGGGAGCTGTTTTTT. It is translated as CASKSYRTFLPGELFF.

The chain combines TRBV4-3 with TRBJ2-7; the match to TRBD1 covers 7 bases. With 1 base clipped from V and 4 bases from J, the junction kept 4 bases outside the gene matches. This CDR3 region has 14 residues. The germline gives CDR1 LGHNA, CDR2 YSLEER. The CDR3 DNA reads TGCGCCAGCAGCCAAGGGGCAGGGGGTTACGAGCAGTACTTC. It specifies CASSQGAGGYEQYF.

This clonotype was seen only a few times. This rearrangement joins TRBV21-1 to TRBJ2-7; the table's D call, TRBD1, was not checked against the DNA. TRBV21-1 is a documented pseudogene. CDR3 length: 16 amino acids. CDR3 nucleotides: TGTGCCACACGTCCAGTAATCCGGGACAGGGACCACGAGCAGTACTTC. As protein: CATRPVIRDRDHEQYF.

The chain recombines TRBV20-1 with TRBJ2-1; D might be TRBD2 (6 bases). Per the germline V gene, CDR1 is DFQATT and CDR2 is SNEGSKA (reference sequence). Trimming shortened V by 6 bases and J by 0 bases, and 15 bases separated the two germline ends. This CDR3 is 15 amino acids long. CDR3 nucleotides: TGCAGTGCCCGAGAGGCGGGGAGCTCCTACAATGAGCAGTTCTTC. Encoded protein: CSAREAGSSYNEQFF.

This chain connects TRBV9 to TRBJ2-3, with 7 positions matching TRBD1. The V gene's germline CDR1 is SGDLS and CDR2 YYNGEE. After removal of 5 bases from V and 5 bases from J, the junction contained 5 bases not matched to a gene. This CDR3 is built from 13 residues. The CDR3 nucleotides are TGTGCCAGCAGAAAGGGGGCGGAAGATACGCAGTATTTT. This codes for CASRKGAEDTQYF.

With regard to this clonotype: A read error may explain this, as a much larger clone is one base away. For the CDR3, the DNA is TGTGCCAGCAGATTGAGGGGGTTTAATTCACCCCTCCACTTT. This gives the protein CASRLRGFNSPLHF. The chain has TRBV12-3 or TRBV12-4 and TRBJ1-6; D is perhaps TRBD1 (6 bases). This CDR3 has 14 residues. The V gene lost 6 bases and the J gene lost 6 bases, with 12 bases spanning the gap.

This clonotype came up a few times. The DNA is left out, because the CDR3 cannot be placed on it with certainty; the CDR3 is given as TCRdb lists it. The chain carries TRBV27 and TRBJ2-2; the table's D call, TRBD2, has no DNA check behind it. Germline assignment: CDR1 MNHEY and CDR2 SMNVEV (reference sequence). The CDR3 spans 16 amino acids, including both terminal residues. The CDR3 protein is CASSRRCGVRPGSCFF.

As for this clonotype: A read error may explain this, as a much larger clone is one base away. This chain uses TRBV27 with TRBJ1-2; the match to TRBD1 covers 7 bases. The CDR3 runs to 19 residues. Trimming took 6 bases from V and 0 from J; bases not matched to a gene: 19. The germline gives CDR1 MNHEY, CDR2 SMNVEV (reference sequence). The CDR3 loop reads CASRPLQGQGALANYGYTF. CDR3 nucleotides: TGTGCCAGCAGACCCTTACAGGGGCAGGGTGCCCTAGCTAACTATGGCTACACCTTC.

Only a few counts were recorded for this clonotype. The CDR3 region has the DNA TGCGCCAGCAGCCTTCAGAGGGTGAACACTGAAGCTTTCTTT. Residues: CASSLQRVNTEAFF. The J gene is TRBJ1-1, the V gene TRBV4-1; unclear D gene. This CDR3 is built from 14 residues. Germline assignment: CDR1 MGHRA and CDR2 YSYEKL. V lost 4 bases and J 0 bases, leaving 9 bases between the germline ends.

This clonotype has more than one count but fewer than ten. V gene TRBV20-1 combines with J gene TRBJ2-4; D possibly uses TRBD1 or TRBD2 (5 bases each). From germline, CDR1 is DFQATT and CDR2 SNEGSKA (reference sequence). Trimming took 3 bases from V and 3 from J, leaving 12 bases between them. The CDR3 length is 14 residues. The CDR3 is CSASWDVDKNIQYF. The CDR3 nucleotides are TGCAGTGCTAGTTGGGACGTTGACAAAAACATTCAGTACTTC.

This clonotype showed up many times. This chain joins TRBV24-1 and TRBJ2-7, with D hard to call. The CDR3 runs to 13 residues. The V gene's germline CDR1 is KGHDR and CDR2 SFDVKD. V was shortened by 5 bases and J by 5 bases, with 12 bases between the two germline ends. The CDR3: CATSARRLDEQYF. CDR3 sequence (DNA): TGTGCCACCAGTGCTCGCAGGCTCGACGAGCAGTACTTC.

This clonotype occurred a few times. The genes are TRBV5-5 and TRBJ2-4; D is undetermined. Between the trimmed V and J ends, which lost 3 bases and 10 bases, there was a span of 23 bases. The CDR3 is 16 residues long. CDR1 SGHKS and CDR2 YYEKEE come from the germline V gene (reference sequence). Here the CDR3 reads CASSSSRLTTNGIQYF. CDR3 in DNA: TGTGCCAGCAGCTCAAGCCGTCTAACAACTAACGGGATTCAGTACTTC.

This clonotype was picked up a small number of times. This chain connects TRBV25-1 to TRBJ2-1; a weak D match, TRBD2 (6 bases). Trimming shortened V by 3 bases and J by 2 bases, and 11 bases separated the two germline ends. The CDR3 sequence is 15 residues long. Germline loops: CDR1 MGHDK, CDR2 SYGVNS. DNA for the CDR3: TGTGCCAGCAGTGACAGGAGGGTGGCCTACAATGAGCAGTTCTTC. This gives the protein CASSDRRVAYNEQFF.

The gene calls are TRBV27 and TRBJ1-2, with TRBD1 matching over 7 bases. The CDR3 runs 15 residues. V gave up 3 bases and J gave up 0 bases; unmatched junction bases: 4. The germline V gene has CDR1 MNHEY and CDR2 SMNVEV (reference sequence). The CDR3 sequence is CASSFHRGANYGYTF. CDR3 bases: TGTGCCAGCAGTTTCCACAGGGGAGCTAACTATGGCTACACCTTC.

In nucleotides, the CDR3 is TGCGCCAGCAGCCTTGTAGCGGGGAACACCGGGGAGCTGTTTTTT. Protein product: CASSLVAGNTGELFF. The chain couples TRBV4-1 to TRBJ2-2, with 7 bases aligning to TRBD2. Germline V gene data show CDR1 as MGHRA and CDR2 as YSYEKL. This CDR3 contains 15 residues. V gave up 4 bases and J gave up 1 base; unmatched junction bases: 3.

The chain combines TRBV5-6 with TRBJ2-3; TRBD2 matches at 12 bases. Germline loops: CDR1 SGHDT, CDR2 YYEEEE. This CDR3 region has 16 residues. J was trimmed by 4 bases and V by 4 bases; bases with no gene match: 7. The DNA for the CDR3 is TGTGCCAGCAGCACCTCGCTAGCGGGGGGGGCAGATACGCAGTATTTT. This sequence encodes CASSTSLAGGADTQYF.

In its sample, this clonotype was seen many times. The J gene is TRBJ2-1, the V gene TRBV6-4, with 13 bases that match TRBD2. Trimming at V came to 4 bases and at J to 7 bases, leaving 7 bases not matched to a gene. In germline, CDR1 is MRHNA, CDR2 SNTAGT. CDR3 size: 16 residues. CDR3 protein: CASSATSGGAGNEQFF. The CDR3 nucleotides read TGTGCCAGCAGTGCTACTAGCGGGGGGGCAGGGAATGAGCAGTTCTTC.

This clonotype was observed many times. This rearrangement joins TRBV5-1 to TRBJ2-3; D is tentatively TRBD1 or TRBD2 (5 bases each). CDR3 length: 14 residues. Between the trimmed V and J ends, which lost 6 bases and 0 bases, there was a span of 11 bases. Germline V gene sequence: CDR1 SGHRS, CDR2 YFSETQ. The CDR3 DNA sequence: TGCGCCAGCATGAGGGGCCCTAGCACAGATACGCAGTATTTT. The encoded protein is CASMRGPSTDTQYF.

This clonotype appeared a few times. The chain carries TRBV5-1 and TRBJ2-5; TRBD2 matches 9 bases. This CDR3 spans 13 amino acids. V shed 6 bases and J 5 bases; nucleotides not matched to a gene: 5. CDR1 and CDR2 (germline): SGHRS, YFSETQ. CDR3 coding DNA: TGCGCCAGCACAGCGGGGGGCACGGAGACCCAGTACTTC. Translation: CASTAGGTETQYF.

This clonotype was seen repeatedly, ten times or more. The chain is built from TRBV6-2 or TRBV6-3 and TRBJ1-2, with D perhaps TRBD1 (6 bases). This CDR3 has 17 residues. The V gene lost 5 bases and the J gene lost 0 bases, with 19 bases spanning the gap. The germline gives CDR1 MNHEY, CDR2 SVGEGT. The CDR3 here is CASSDPRGTSANYGYTF. The CDR3 nucleotides are TGTGCCAGCAGTGACCCCAGGGGAACCTCCGCTAACTATGGCTACACCTTC.

This clonotype was seen at least ten times. This chain joins TRBV7-2 and TRBJ2-1, with D possibly TRBD2 on 7 matching bases. The CDR3 spans 17 residues. CDR1 and CDR2 (germline): SGHTA, FQGNSA. V dropped 0 bases and J dropped 7 bases, with 19 bases sitting between them. The CDR3 coding sequence is TGTGCCAGCAGCTTAGCGGGCGGGGGCGCCTATCGGAATGAGCAGTTCTTC. Amino acid sequence: CASSLAGGGAYRNEQFF. The full variable domain, in which reference TRBV7-2 and TRBJ2-1 provide the parts outside the CDR3, is GAGVSQSPSNKVTEKGKDVELRCDPISGHTALYWYRQSLGQGLEFLIYFQGNSAPDKSGLPSDRFSAERTGGSVSTLTIQRTQQEDSAVYLCASSLAGGGAYRNEQFFGPGTRLTVL.

The genes are TRBV7-2 and TRBJ2-6; 8 bases map to TRBD1. The CDR3 consists of 18 residues. Trimming cost V 3 bases and J 4 bases; bases outside gene matches: 11. Germline assignment: CDR1 SGHTA and CDR2 FQGNSA. The CDR3 DNA sequence: TGTGCCAGCAGCTTCGACAGGGGATTTACAACCGGGGCCAACGTCCTGACTTTC. Translating it yields CASSFDRGFTTGANVLTF.

This clonotype came up many times. The rearrangement links TRBV12-3 or TRBV12-4 to TRBJ1-5; possibly TRBD1 for D (5 bases). The CDR3 extends over 14 amino acids. V was pared by 3 bases and J by 4 bases, with 10 bases between. The DNA for the CDR3 is TGTGCCAGCAGTTTCCAGGGTGGAAATCAGCCCCAGCATTTT. This translates into CASSFQGGNQPQHF.

This clonotype was detected ten times or more. The rearrangement joins TRBV29-1 to TRBJ2-7; D unclear. Trimming pared 0 bases from V and 0 bases from J, leaving 9 bases between. Germline V lookup: CDR1 SQVTM, CDR2 ANQGSEA. The CDR3 covers 14 residues. Here the CDR3 reads CSVEEDGFSYEQYF. The CDR3 DNA reads as TGCAGCGTTGAAGAGGACGGATTCTCCTACGAGCAGTACTTC.

This clonotype was seen many times. V is TRBV2 and J is TRBJ1-4; D uncertain. V gave up 3 bases and J gave up 8 bases, with 10 bases separating them. The CDR3 consists of 13 residues. The germline V gene encodes CDR1 SNHLY and CDR2 FYNNEI. The CDR3 DNA is TGTGCCAGCAGTGAGGGCTCTAGCGAAAAACTGTTTTTT. As protein: CASSEGSSEKLFF.